This T cell receptor beta chain derives from a study of blood T cells in healthy people across ages. Next came a second PCR, run for about 7 to 12 cycles, which used a sample-barcoded 5' primer along with a J-beta primer mix. Each cDNA molecule, via a template-switch adaptor with 12 random nucleotides, was tagged. TCRdb independently ran MiXCR on the 5' RACE reads; one entry per CDR3 protein. Among almost 550,000 distinct CDR3 sequences listed, 24% were seen once. Researchers isolated at least 7 million PBMCs per sample. Germline CDR1 and CDR2: SGDLS and YYNGEE. Trimming removed 2 bases at V and 8 bases at J, with 14 bases between. The CDR3 extends over 14 amino acids. Study results and caveats: Long-lived and aged donors differed, with more naive CD4+ cells and higher diversity in the long-lived.

Note on this clonotype: Its antigen is unknown.

A further study also used this sample, focusing on T cells of mothers and their children.

The sequencing sample was made of blood. The receptor was derived from a boy between 5 and 17 years old in good health. This chain uses TRBV9 with TRBJ2-1; D possibly matches TRBD1 or TRBD2 (6 bases each). The CDR3 loop reads CASSVAGGGHEQFF. The CDR3 coding sequence is TGTGCCAGCAGCGTCGCCGGGGGCGGCCATGAGCAGTTCTTC. Combining the CDR3 with reference TRBV9 and TRBJ2-1 gives the whole variable domain DSGVTQTPKHLITATGQRVTLRCSPRSGDLSVYWYQQSLDQGLQFLIQYYNGEERAKGNILERFSAQQFPDLHSELNLSSLELGDSALYFCASSVAGGGHEQFFGPGTRLTVL.